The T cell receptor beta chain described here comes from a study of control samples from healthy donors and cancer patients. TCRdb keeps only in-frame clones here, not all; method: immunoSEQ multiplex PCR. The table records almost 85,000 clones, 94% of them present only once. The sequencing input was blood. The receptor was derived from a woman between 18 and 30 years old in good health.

The CDR3, as DNA: TGTGCCAGCAGCCCCGCGACTAGCGGGGGGGCCCGGGAGCAGTTCTTC. It encodes CASSPATSGGAREQFF. The rearrangement uses TRBV7-2 and TRBJ2-1; TRBD2 aligns across 14 bases. The CDR3 has 16 residues. Germline-derived CDR1 and CDR2 are SGHTA and FQGNSA. Germline trimming cut 5 bases from V and 10 bases from J; bases unmatched to any gene: 10. Full variable domain (rest looked up from reference TRBV7-2 and TRBJ2-1): GAGVSQSPSNKVTEKGKDVELRCDPISGHTALYWYRQSLGQGLEFLIYFQGNSAPDKSGLPSDRFSAERTGGSVSTLTIQRTQQEDSAVYLCASSPATSGGAREQFFGPGTRLTVL.